This is a list of T cell receptor beta chains from one sample in a study of cytomegalovirus exposure and HLA in healthy donors. Sequencing used immunoSEQ multiplex PCR; TCRdb keeps in-frame clones, though not all of them. The sample carries approximately 170,000 clones, around 78% recorded once. The material sequenced was PBMCs. The receptors come from a man in his forties in good health and CMV-seronegative. CDR3s include the opening cysteine and the closing phenylalanine or tryptophan. Each record gives: clone size, CDR3 length, V gene, D gene, J gene, CDR3 DNA, CDR3 protein. The D gene is left open where the match is weak. A row's size may be missing; if present it is once, few, many or a size class.

clone size: few; CDR3 length: 12; V gene: TRBV5-4; D gene: -; J gene: TRBJ1-1; CDR3 DNA: TGTGCCAGCAGCGAGGGATCTACTGAAGCTTTCTTT; CDR3 protein: CASSEGSTEAFF
clone size: -; CDR3 length: 14; V gene: TRBV6-5; D gene: -; J gene: TRBJ1-1; CDR3 DNA: TGTGCCAGCGGTGGGGGGGATTTCTACACTGAAGCTTTCTTT; CDR3 protein: CASGGGDFYTEAFF
clone size: -; CDR3 length: 15; V gene: TRBV11-2; D gene: -; J gene: TRBJ2-3; CDR3 DNA: TGTGCCAGCAGCTTAGAAGGCCGCCTGCGGGATACGCAGTATTTT; CDR3 protein: CASSLEGRLRDTQYF
clone size: -; CDR3 length: 10; V gene: TRBV29-1; D gene: -; J gene: TRBJ1-2; CDR3 DNA: TGCAGCGTTGAGAGCGATGGCTACACCTTC; CDR3 protein: CSVESDGYTF
clone size: -; CDR3 length: 13; V gene: TRBV29-1; D gene: TRBD1; J gene: TRBJ2-7; CDR3 DNA: TGCAGCGTGACTCCGGGACAGCCCTACGAGCAGTACTTC; CDR3 protein: CSVTPGQPYEQYF
clone size: -; CDR3 length: 15; V gene: TRBV10-3; D gene: TRBD1; J gene: TRBJ2-3; CDR3 DNA: TGTGCCATCAGAGACGACAGGGGCGGTGCAGATACGCAGTATTTT; CDR3 protein: CAIRDDRGGADTQYF
clone size: few; CDR3 length: 14; V gene: TRBV11-3; D gene: -; J gene: TRBJ2-2; CDR3 DNA: TGTGCCAGCAGTCATATCGGGAGCACCGGGGAGCTGTTTTTT; CDR3 protein: CASSHIGSTGELFF
clone size: -; CDR3 length: 14; V gene: TRBV30; D gene: -; J gene: TRBJ1-1; CDR3 DNA: TGTGCCTGGGAGGCCGGGCCAGGAGGGACTGAAGCTTTCTTT; CDR3 protein: CAWEAGPGGTEAFF
clone size: -; CDR3 length: 15; V gene: TRBV7-2; D gene: -; J gene: TRBJ2-3; CDR3 DNA: TGTGCCAGCAGCTTTCCTGCACTAGCCACAGATACGCAGTATTTT; CDR3 protein: CASSFPALATDTQYF
clone size: -; CDR3 length: 15; V gene: TRBV14; D gene: TRBD1; J gene: TRBJ2-7; CDR3 DNA: TGTGCCAGCAGCCAGGGACAGGGAAGGTCCTACGAGCAGTACTTC; CDR3 protein: CASSQGQGRSYEQYF
clone size: -; CDR3 length: 12; V gene: TRBV30; D gene: -; J gene: TRBJ1-2; CDR3 DNA: TGTGCCTGGAGTGTGGGGGGAACGGGCTTTACCTTC; CDR3 protein: CAWSVGGTGFTF
clone size: -; CDR3 length: 15; V gene: TRBV2; D gene: TRBD1; J gene: TRBJ1-2; CDR3 DNA: TGTGCCAGCAGTGAGGACAGGGGGGACTACTATGGCTACACCTTC; CDR3 protein: CASSEDRGDYYGYTF
clone size: -; CDR3 length: 18; V gene: TRBV11-2; D gene: -; J gene: TRBJ2-7; CDR3 DNA: TGTGCCAGCAGCTTAGATTTGGGTGGGGGGACCGTCTATTACGAGCAGTACTTC; CDR3 protein: CASSLDLGGGTVYYEQYF
clone size: -; CDR3 length: 14; V gene: TRBV6-5; D gene: TRBD1; J gene: TRBJ2-7; CDR3 DNA: TGTGCCAGCACCCCAGGACAGGGCTCCTACGAGCAGTACTTC; CDR3 protein: CASTPGQGSYEQYF
clone size: -; CDR3 length: 15; V gene: TRBV28; D gene: TRBD2; J gene: TRBJ2-7; CDR3 DNA: TGTGCCAGCAGTCCCTTAGCGGGAGGGAGCTACGAGCAGTACTTC; CDR3 protein: CASSPLAGGSYEQYF